This T cell receptor (beta chain) was profiled in a study of CD8+ T cells in alopecia areata. As to treatment: oral pan-JAK inhibitor, 5-10 mg twice daily. Turning to this clone: Its target is not known.

Extraction of RNA preceded its reverse transcription into cDNA, which served as the sequencing template. Profiling relied on immunoSEQ multiplex PCR, and the TCRdb table lists in-frame clones only, not all of them. The sample carries about 190,000 clones, 60% recorded once. Study observations and caveats: Numerous clones, expanded in lesions, remained in scalp and blood during tofacitinib. Expanded CD8+ clones among the top 100, as well as scalp clonality, were significantly decreased by tofacitinib.

The germline V gene encodes CDR1 SGHTA and CDR2 FQGNSA. The CDR3 runs to 13 residues. The V gene lost 5 bases and the J gene lost 4 bases, with 6 bases spanning the gap. This specimen consisted of CD4+ T cells sorted from blood, obtained at week 24, from a patient treated with tofacitinib. This chain links TRBV7-2 with TRBJ2-6; D ambiguous. The receptor's source is a human donor with alopecia areata. The CDR3 is CASSPMGANVLTF. In DNA, the CDR3 is TGTGCCAGCAGCCCCATGGGGGCCAACGTCCTGACTTTC.